This T cell receptor beta chain came from a study of radiotherapy plus CTLA-4 blockade in lung cancer. Findings of the study overall: In blood, TCR clones derived from the tumor expanded after radiotherapy plus ipilimumab. Reportedly, early blood T cell clone dynamics best predicted response, with interferon-beta.

As to this clone: What it binds is unknown.

Data came from immunoSEQ multiplex PCR; TCRdb stores just in-frame clones and leaves some out. The table records roughly 98,000 clones, about four fifths of them present only once. The CDR3 runs to 11 residues. V dropped 6 bases and J dropped 0 bases, with 5 bases sitting between them. CDR1 is DFQATT, CDR2 SNEGSKA, per germline (reference sequence). V and J are TRBV20-1 and TRBJ1-1; no firm D call. The sample was peripheral blood, taken from a patient treated with radiotherapy plus ipilimumab. The clonotype was recovered from a human donor with non-small cell lung cancer that progressed on radiotherapy plus ipilimumab. Here the CDR3 reads CSAKMNTEAFF. The DNA for the CDR3 is TGCAGTGCCAAAATGAACACTGAAGCTTTCTTT.